This entry concerns a single TCR beta chain. The antigen remains undetermined. The data belong to a study of graft-versus-host responses after intestinal transplantation. Clones were read by immunoSEQ multiplex PCR, and TCRdb kept only the in-frame ones, dropping some. This table has roughly 100,000 clones, approximately 93% appearing once. The V end lost 4 bases, the J end lost 4 bases, and 18 bases lay between the germline ends. The length of the CDR3 is 17 residues. Germline lookup yields CDR1 SGHKS and CDR2 YYEKEE (reference sequence). General study points: Circulating GvH clone levels at their peak were associated with HvG declines (early post-transplant). GvH clones were found in recipient marrow; some appeared first in ileum or blood.

V and J are TRBV5-5 and TRBJ1-6, with a tentative D call TRBD1 (5 bases). The source of this sequence is a human donor who received an intestinal transplant. This sample comprised unstimulated CD8+ T cells sorted from spleen or lymph node cells, obtained before intestinal transplant. In nucleotides, the CDR3 is TGTGCCAGCAGCATACGGGACTCCGAACGATATAATTCACCCCTCCACTTT. Its protein product is CASSIRDSERYNSPLHF.